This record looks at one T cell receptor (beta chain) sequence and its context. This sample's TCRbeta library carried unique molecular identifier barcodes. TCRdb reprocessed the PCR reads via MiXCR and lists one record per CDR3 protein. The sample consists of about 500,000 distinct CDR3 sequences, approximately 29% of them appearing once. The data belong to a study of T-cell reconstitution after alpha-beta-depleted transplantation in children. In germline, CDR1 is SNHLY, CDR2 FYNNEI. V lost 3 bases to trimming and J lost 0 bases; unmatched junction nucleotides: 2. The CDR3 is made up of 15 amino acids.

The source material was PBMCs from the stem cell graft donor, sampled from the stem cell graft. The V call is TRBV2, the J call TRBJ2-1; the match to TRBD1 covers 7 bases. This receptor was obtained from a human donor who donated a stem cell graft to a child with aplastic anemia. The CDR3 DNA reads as TGTGCCAGCAGTGAGGACAGGAGCTCCTACAATGAGCAGTTCTTC. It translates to CASSEDRSSYNEQFF.